This TCR beta chain was captured by sequencing in a study of neurological immune-mediated disorders. Study at large: Relapsing-remitting forms accounted for about 90% of the 34 multiple sclerosis patients and secondary progressive forms for 3. Findings and limits, study-wide: Falling below healthy controls, multiple sclerosis showed the least TCR clonal expansion, while HTLV-1-associated myelopathy showed the most.

Notes on this clonotype: As yet, its antigen is unknown.

5'RACE with 10-nucleotide random UMIs produced the cDNA. TCRdb re-called the 5' RACE reads through MiXCR, storing one row per CDR3 protein. The sample has approximately 60,000 distinct CDR3 sequences; around 3.4% are singletons. CDR1 and CDR2 from the germline V gene are SGHNT and YYREEE (reference sequence). The CDR3 is 13 residues long. The ends lost 4 bases at V and 8 bases at J; junction bases unmatched: 4. The chain uses TRBV5-4 and TRBJ1-2; TRBD1 matches 11 bases. The TCR sequence derives from a woman aged 25-40 years with multiple sclerosis. The specimen sequenced was PBMCs. CDR3 loop: CASSKDRGLGYTF. The DNA of the CDR3 is TGTGCCAGCAGCAAGGACAGGGGGCTAGGCTACACCTTC.